Following are 9 T cell receptor beta chains from one sample sequenced in a study of technical replicates of blood from several donors (dated by TCRdb to about 2017). Receptors were amplified or captured by the immunoSEQ multiplex PCR assay. This is the immuneACCESS table as TCRdb keeps it, with only in-frame sequences that have V and J called. A part of the clones is gone; compared with another copy, unresolved V genes explain less than half, and the rest is unexplained. For this sample the table gives about 80,000 clones, of which about 94% were detected only once. Under 0.4% of the sample goes to the ten largest clones. Sequencing was performed on T cells isolated from PBMCs. These receptors were taken from a human donor in good health.

The genes are TRBV21-1 and TRBJ2-3; the D call in the table, TRBD2, was not verified against the DNA. TRBV21-1 is a known pseudogene. The CDR3 totals 16 residues. The CDR3 protein is CASSLKEPPNTDTQYF. CDR3 in DNA: TGTGCCAGCAGTCTGAAGGAGCCCCCCAACACAGATACGCAGTATTTT.

This sequence joins TRBV7-3 and TRBJ2-7; TRBD1 matches 8 bases. The ends lost 2 bases at V and 1 base at J; junction bases unmatched: 4. Germline CDR1 and CDR2: SGHTA and FQGTGA. CDR3 length: 15 amino acids. The CDR3 protein is CASSLYQGASYEQYF. The DNA for the CDR3 is TGTGCCAGCAGCTTATATCAGGGGGCATCCTACGAGCAGTACTTC. The entire variable domain, with the rest obtained from reference TRBV7-3 and TRBJ2-7, is as follows: GAGVSQTPSNKVTEKGKYVELRCDPISGHTALYWYRQSLGQGPEFLIYFQGTGAADDSGLPNDRFFAVRPEGSVSTLKIQRTERGDSAVYLCASSLYQGASYEQYFGPGTRLTVT.

The chain couples TRBV27 to TRBJ2-3, with D hard to call. Germline V gives CDR1 MNHEY, CDR2 SMNVEV (reference sequence). The V end was cut by 7 bases, the J end by 2 bases, with 16 bases between. The CDR3 runs to 15 residues. As DNA, the CDR3 is TGTGCCAGCACCCTCGGGTCACTATCCACAGATACGCAGTATTTT. It yields the protein CASTLGSLSTDTQYF.

V gene TRBV18 combines with J gene TRBJ2-7, with 9 bases lining up with TRBD1. This CDR3 is built from 15 residues. With 6 bases clipped from V and 4 bases from J, the junction kept 10 bases outside the gene matches. From germline, CDR1 is KGHSH and CDR2 LQKENI. The CDR3, as DNA: TGTGCCAGCTCGCAGACCGGGACAGGGACTTACGAGCAGTACTTC. It yields the protein CASSQTGTGTYEQYF.

The V gene is TRBV5-1, the J gene TRBJ2-5; D is uncertain. The CDR3 length is 14 residues. The germline V gene encodes CDR1 SGHRS and CDR2 YFSETQ. The V end lost 0 bases, the J end lost 5 bases, and 11 bases lay between the germline ends. The CDR3 DNA reads TGCGCCAGCAGCTTGGAACCAGGCTGGGAGACCCAGTACTTC. It encodes CASSLEPGWETQYF. The variable domain in full, completed from reference TRBV5-1 and TRBJ2-5, reads KAGVTQTPRYLIKTRGQQVTLSCSPISGHRSVSWYQQTPGQGLQFLFEYFSETQRNKGNFPGRFSGRQFSNSRSEMNVSTLELGDSALYLCASSLEPGWETQYFGPGTRLLVL.

V is TRBV28 and J is TRBJ1-1; D gene uncertain. V was pared by 3 bases and J by 5 bases, with 10 bases between. Germline-derived CDR1 and CDR2 are MDHEN and SYDVKM. The CDR3 sequence is 13 residues long. The CDR3 DNA follows: TGTGCCAGCAGTTTGGGAGGGCTAACTGAAGCTTTCTTT. It codes for CASSLGGLTEAFF.

CDR3 loop: CASSLDRGYTEAFF. The CDR3 nucleotides read TGTGCCAGCAGCTTAGATCGAGGGTACACTGAAGCTTTCTTT. The chain joins TRBV11-2 to TRBJ1-1; D unclear. Germline CDR1 and CDR2: SGHAT and FQNNGV. This CDR3 region has 14 residues. V lost 0 bases and J 3 bases, leaving 8 bases between the germline ends.

The V gene is TRBV11-2, the J gene TRBJ2-3; 8 bases fit TRBD2. This CDR3 has 15 amino acids. J gave up 5 bases and V 0 bases, and 4 bases lay outside the gene matches. In germline, CDR1 is SGHAT, CDR2 FQNNGV. CDR3 residues: CASSLDSRGGDTQYF. CDR3 bases: TGTGCCAGCAGCTTAGATTCCCGGGGGGGAGATACGCAGTATTTT.

The V and J genes are TRBV11-2 and TRBJ1-5, with 9 bases that match TRBD1. CDR3 length: 15 residues. J lost 6 bases, V lost 2 bases, and 5 bases had no gene match. The V gene's germline CDR1 is SGHAT and CDR2 FQNNGV. Here the CDR3 reads CASSLNRGRFQPQHF. Written as DNA, the CDR3 is TGTGCCAGCAGCTTAAACAGGGGGCGTTTTCAGCCCCAGCATTTT. The full variable domain, with the rest looked up from reference TRBV11-2 and TRBJ1-5, is EAGVAQSPRYKIIEKRQSVAFWCNPISGHATLYWYQQILGQGPKLLIQFQNNGVVDDSQLPKDRFSAERLKGVDSTLKIQPAKLEDSAVYLCASSLNRGRFQPQHFGDGTRLSIL.